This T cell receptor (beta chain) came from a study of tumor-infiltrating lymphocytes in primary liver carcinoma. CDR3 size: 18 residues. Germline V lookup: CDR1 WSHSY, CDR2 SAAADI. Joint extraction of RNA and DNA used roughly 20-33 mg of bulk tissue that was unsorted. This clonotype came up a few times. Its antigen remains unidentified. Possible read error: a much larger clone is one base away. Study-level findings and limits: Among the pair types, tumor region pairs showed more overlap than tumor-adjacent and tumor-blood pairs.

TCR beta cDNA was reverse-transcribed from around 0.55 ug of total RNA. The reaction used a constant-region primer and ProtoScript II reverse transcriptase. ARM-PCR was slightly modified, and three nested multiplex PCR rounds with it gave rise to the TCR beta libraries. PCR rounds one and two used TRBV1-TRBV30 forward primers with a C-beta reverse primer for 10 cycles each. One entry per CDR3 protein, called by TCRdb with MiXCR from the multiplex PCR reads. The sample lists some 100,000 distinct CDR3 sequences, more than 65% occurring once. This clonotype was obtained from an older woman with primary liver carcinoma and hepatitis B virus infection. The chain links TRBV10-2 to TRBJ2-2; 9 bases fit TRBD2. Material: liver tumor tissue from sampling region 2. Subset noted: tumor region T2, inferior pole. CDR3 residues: CATSESTSGDANTGELFF. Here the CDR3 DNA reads TGCGCCACCAGTGAGTCGACTAGCGGAGACGCGAACACCGGGGAGCTGTTTTTT.